A single sample gave rise to the 9 T cell receptor beta chains below, sequenced in a study of STAT3 mutations in large granular lymphocyte leukemia. Produced via immunoSEQ multiplex PCR; TCRdb's table is partial and in-frame only. Of about 7,700 clones listed, roughly 79% are singletons. The antigens of these receptors remain unknown. General study points: At least one immunodominant TCR beta clonotype appeared in every T-cell large granular lymphocyte leukemia patient.

Sequencing input: peripheral blood mononuclear cells. The receptors were gathered from a woman in her forties with T-cell large granular lymphocyte leukemia. Some clones in this sample may be carry-over from other donors' samples.

The J gene is TRBJ2-7, the V gene TRBV25-1, with 9 bases that match TRBD1. The V segment lost 5 bases and the J segment 5 bases; nucleotides outside the gene matches: 7. Germline values: CDR1 MGHDK, CDR2 SYGVNS. The CDR3 runs 14 residues. CDR3 DNA: TGTGCCAGCAGTATGGGGACAGGGTTGAACGAGCAGTACTTC. This translates into CASSMGTGLNEQYF.

V is TRBV30 and J is TRBJ2-1; 8 nucleotides line up with TRBD2. V lost 5 bases and J lost 4; bases outside the gene matches: 10. Germline lookup yields CDR1 GTSNPN and CDR2 SVGIG (reference sequence). The CDR3 is made up of 15 amino acids. In DNA, the CDR3 is TGTGCCTGGGAACCGGGAGGGCTATCTTACAATGAGCAGTTCTTC. It codes for CAWEPGGLSYNEQFF.

The chain links TRBV13 to TRBJ2-1; D gene uncertain. Germline assignment: CDR1 PRHDT and CDR2 FYEKMQ (reference sequence). The CDR3 is 13 residues long. V was cut by 6 bases and J by 3 bases, with 9 bases left in between. In DNA, the CDR3 is TGTGCCAGCAGTACCACGAACTACAATGAGCAGTTCTTC. Amino acids: CASSTTNYNEQFF.

The rearrangement uses TRBV18 and TRBJ1-1; 8 nucleotides line up with TRBD1. Looked up from germline, CDR1 is KGHSH and CDR2 is LQKENI. Trimming took 3 bases from V and 3 from J; bases not matched to a gene: 6. The CDR3 length is 15 residues. CDR3 protein: CASSPRGPPDTEAFF. In nucleotides, the CDR3 is TGTGCCAGCTCACCCAGGGGGCCCCCGGACACTGAAGCTTTCTTT.

The CDR3 DNA sequence: TGCGCCAGCAGCTTGGTAGGCGGCAGGGGTTGGGTAGTTGACACTGAAGCTTTCTTT. It yields the protein CASSLVGGRGWVVDTEAFF. V is TRBV5-1 and J is TRBJ1-1; weak D call: TRBD1 (6 bases). The CDR3 covers 19 residues. Trimming took off 0 bases at V and 3 bases at J, with 24 bases between the two ends. Germline V gene data show CDR1 as SGHRS and CDR2 as YFSETQ.

The chain is built from TRBV10-3 and TRBJ2-7; a possible D gene is TRBD2 (5 bases). The CDR3 consists of 12 residues. The V gene's germline CDR1 is ENHRY and CDR2 SYGVKD. Trimming removed 6 bases from V and 7 bases from J, with 13 bases in between. The CDR3 DNA reads as TGTGCCATCAGGGCAGTGCCGGGGGAGCAGTACTTC. This gives the protein CAIRAVPGEQYF.

The chain carries TRBV10-3 and TRBJ1-5, with D tentatively TRBD1 (5 bases). The CDR3 runs 15 residues. Trimming removed 6 bases from V and 3 bases from J, with 15 bases in between. Germline V lookup: CDR1 ENHRY, CDR2 SYGVKD. CDR3 in amino acids: CAISQGREDNQPQHF. CDR3 nucleotide sequence: TGTGCCATCAGCCAGGGTAGGGAAGACAATCAGCCCCAGCATTTT.

J is TRBJ2-7 and V is TRBV18, with 8 bases that match TRBD2. V trimming: 4 bases; J trimming: 2 bases; junction bases outside the gene matches: 7. The CDR3 runs to 15 residues. Germline CDR1 reads KGHSH; CDR2 reads LQKENI. The CDR3 loop is CASSQVIGRAYEQYF. DNA for the CDR3: TGTGCCAGCTCACAGGTAATCGGGAGGGCCTACGAGCAGTACTTC.

The chain joins TRBV18 to TRBJ1-5; D not certain. CDR3 length: 13 residues. V lost 2 bases, J lost 8 bases, and 10 bases lay in between. Germline-derived CDR1 and CDR2 are KGHSH and LQKENI. CDR3 DNA: TGTGCCAGCTCACCAGGGGTTGTGGAGCCCCAGCATTTT. Its translation: CASSPGVVEPQHF.